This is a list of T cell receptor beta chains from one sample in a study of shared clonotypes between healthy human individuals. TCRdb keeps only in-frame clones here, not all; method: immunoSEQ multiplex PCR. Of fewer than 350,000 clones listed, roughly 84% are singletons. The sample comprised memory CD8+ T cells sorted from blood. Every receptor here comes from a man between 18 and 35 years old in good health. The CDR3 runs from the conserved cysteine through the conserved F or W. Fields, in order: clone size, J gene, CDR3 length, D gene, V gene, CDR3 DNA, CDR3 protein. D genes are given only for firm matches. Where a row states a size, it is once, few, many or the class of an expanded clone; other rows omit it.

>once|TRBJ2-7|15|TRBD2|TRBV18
TGTGCCAGCTCACCAAGGATGGGGACGGGAGGCGAGCAGTACTTC
CASSPRMGTGGEQYF
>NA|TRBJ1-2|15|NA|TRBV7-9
TGTGCCAGCAGCCCGGGACCCTACGTTCACTATGGCTACACCTTC
CASSPGPYVHYGYTF
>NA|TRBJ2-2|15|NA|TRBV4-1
TGCGCCAGCAGCCAAGTGCGCAGTGGGTCAGGGGAGCTGTTTTTT
CASSQVRSGSGELFF
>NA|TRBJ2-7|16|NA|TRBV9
TGTGCCAGCAGCGTAGTTAGCGACGGCCCCTCGTACGAGCAGTACTTC
CASSVVSDGPSYEQYF
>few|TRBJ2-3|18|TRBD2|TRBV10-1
TGCGCCAGCAGTGAGCTTCCCGGGACTAGCGGGAGGTCAGATACGCAGTATTTT
CASSELPGTSGRSDTQYF
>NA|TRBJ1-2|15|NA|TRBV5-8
TGTGCCAGCAGCGGATGGACAGACTTTAACTATGGCTACACCTTC
CASSGWTDFNYGYTF
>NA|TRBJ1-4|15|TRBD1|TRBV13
TGTGCCAGCAGCCGACAGACAGGGACGGATGAAAAACTGTTTTTT
CASSRQTGTDEKLFF
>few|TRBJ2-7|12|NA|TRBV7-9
TGTGCCAGCAGCTTCGACAGCTACGAGCAGTACTTC
CASSFDSYEQYF
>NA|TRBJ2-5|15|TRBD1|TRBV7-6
TGTGCCAGCAGCAATCACAGGGGACCCCAAGAGACCCAGTACTTC
CASSNHRGPQETQYF
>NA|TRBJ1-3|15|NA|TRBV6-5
TGTGCCAGCAGTCCCCAGGCGGTGGAGGGAAACACCATATATTTT
CASSPQAVEGNTIYF
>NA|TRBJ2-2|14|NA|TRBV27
TGTGCCAGCAGTTCCCGATGGGAATCCGGGGAGCTGTTTTTT
CASSSRWESGELFF
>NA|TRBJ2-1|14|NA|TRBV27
TGTGCCAGCAGTTTGCGGGACCCCTACAATGAGCAGTTCTTC
CASSLRDPYNEQFF
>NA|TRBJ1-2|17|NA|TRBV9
TGTGCCAGCAGCGTAGTGGAGGACAAAGGTCTCGCCTATGGCTACACCTTC
CASSVVEDKGLAYGYTF
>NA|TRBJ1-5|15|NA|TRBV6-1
TGTGCCAGCAGTGAAGGGGGAACAGACAATCAGCCCCAGCATTTT
CASSEGGTDNQPQHF
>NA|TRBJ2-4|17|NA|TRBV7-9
TGTGCCAGCAGCTATTTTGCAGACAGCCCAAAGGGGGACATTCAGTACTTC
CASSYFADSPKGDIQYF
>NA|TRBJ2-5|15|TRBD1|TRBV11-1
TGTGCCAGCAGCGGCCCTGGGACAGGGTTCGAGACCCAGTACTTC
CASSGPGTGFETQYF
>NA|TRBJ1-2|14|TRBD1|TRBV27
TGTGCCAGCAGTACACGGACAGGGAGCTATGGCTACACCTTC
CASSTRTGSYGYTF
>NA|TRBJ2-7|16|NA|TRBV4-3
TGCGCCAGCAGCCAAGATAGCGGCGAGGGCCGGTGGGAGCAGTACTTC
CASSQDSGEGRWEQYF
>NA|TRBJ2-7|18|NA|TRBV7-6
TGTGCCAGCAGCTTAGCGGGGTGGGCCACTAGGGCCACTGGTGAGCAGTACTTC
CASSLAGWATRATGEQYF
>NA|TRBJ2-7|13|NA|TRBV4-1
TGCGCCAGCAGCCAAGGGACGGGTTACGAGCAGTACTTC
CASSQGTGYEQYF
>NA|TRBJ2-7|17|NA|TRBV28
TGTGCCAGCAGTTCATCCCGGACTTCAACGGTCCCCTACGAGCAGTACTTC
CASSSSRTSTVPYEQYF
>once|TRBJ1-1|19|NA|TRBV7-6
TGTGCCAGCAGCCCCGCCCCCTGGCGGGCACCCTCCATGAACACTGAAGCTTTCTTT
CASSPAPWRAPSMNTEAFF
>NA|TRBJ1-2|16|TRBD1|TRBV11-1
TGTGCCAGCAGCTTCTCTGGACAGGAAGCTAACTATGGCTACACCTTC
CASSFSGQEANYGYTF
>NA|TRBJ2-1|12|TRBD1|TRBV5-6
TGTGCCAGCAGCTTGTCGGGACAGGGAATGTTCTTC
CASSLSGQGMFF
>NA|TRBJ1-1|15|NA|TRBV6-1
TGTGCCAGCAGTGAAGAGCCAAACATGAACACTGAAGCTTTCTTT
CASSEEPNMNTEAFF
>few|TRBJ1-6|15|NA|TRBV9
TGTGCCAGCAGCGTAGAGGGCGGTCCCAATTCACCCCTCCACTTT
CASSVEGGPNSPLHF
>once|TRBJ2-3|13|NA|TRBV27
TGTGCCAGCAGTTTAATCTTCACAGATACGCAGTATTTT
CASSLIFTDTQYF
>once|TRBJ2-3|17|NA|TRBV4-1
TGCGCCAGCAGCCAAACACCCAAAGGTGGGAGCACAGATACGCAGTATTTT
CASSQTPKGGSTDTQYF
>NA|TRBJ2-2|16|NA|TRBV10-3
TGTGCCATCAGTGAGTTGGGCGAAGGGTGGACCGGGGAGCTGTTTTTT
CAISELGEGWTGELFF
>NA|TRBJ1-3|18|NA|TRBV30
TGTGCCTGGAGTGTGAAGGGGAGAACCTCCCCCACTGGAAACACCATATATTTT
CAWSVKGRTSPTGNTIYF
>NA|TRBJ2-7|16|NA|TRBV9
TGTGCCAGCAGCGTTTCCCAGGGAGGGGGTGGCTACGAGCAGTACTTC
CASSVSQGGGGYEQYF
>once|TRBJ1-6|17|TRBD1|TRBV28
TGTGCCAGCAGCGGAGGGGGCCGGAACTGGGATAATTCACCCCTCCACTTT
CASSGGGRNWDNSPLHF
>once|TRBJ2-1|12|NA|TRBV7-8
TGTGCCAGCCAAAGCTCCTACAATGAGCAGTTCTTC
CASQSSYNEQFF
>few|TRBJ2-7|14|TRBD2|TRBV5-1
TGCGCCAGCAGCTTGGCGGGAGGGACCTACGAGCAGTACTTC
CASSLAGGTYEQYF
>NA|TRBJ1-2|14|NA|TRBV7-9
TGTGCCAGCAGCTTAGTCGGGTCCCACTATGGCTACACCTTC
CASSLVGSHYGYTF
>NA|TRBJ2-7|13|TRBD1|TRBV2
TGTGCCAGCGCCGGGACAGGGTACCACGAGCAGTACTTC
CASAGTGYHEQYF
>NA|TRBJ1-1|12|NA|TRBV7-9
TGTGCCAGCAGCTTCCTGAGCACTGAAGCTTTCTTT
CASSFLSTEAFF
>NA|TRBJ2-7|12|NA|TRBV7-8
TGTGCCAGCAGCTTCGGTAGCTACGAGCAGTACTTC
CASSFGSYEQYF
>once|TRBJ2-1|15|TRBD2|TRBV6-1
TGTGCCAGCAGTGAAAGAGCGCCGAGCGGGAGAAGTAAATTCTTC
CASSERAPSGRSKFF
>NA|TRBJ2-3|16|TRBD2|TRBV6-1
TGTGCCAGCAGTGAACTCGTAGCGGGAGGCACAGATACGCAGTATTTT
CASSELVAGGTDTQYF
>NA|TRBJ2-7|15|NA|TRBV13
TGTGCCAGCAGCTCCTCCCGGACTAACAACTACGAGCAGTACTTC
CASSSSRTNNYEQYF
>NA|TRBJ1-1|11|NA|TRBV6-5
TGTGCCAGCCGCACCGGGACTGAAGCTTTCTTT
CASRTGTEAFF
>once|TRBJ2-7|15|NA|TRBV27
TGTGCCAGCAGTAAACTCACAGTGAGCTCCTACGAGCAGTACTTC
CASSKLTVSSYEQYF
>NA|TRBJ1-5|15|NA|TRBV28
TGTGCCAGCAGTTTAGCAGGGCTTAAGAATCAGCCCCAGCATTTT
CASSLAGLKNQPQHF
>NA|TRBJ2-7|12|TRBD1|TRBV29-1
TGCAGCGCTCGACAGGGTCTCTACGAGCAGTACTTC
CSARQGLYEQYF
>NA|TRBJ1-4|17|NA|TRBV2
TGTGCCAGCAAACTTAGGACAGTAATCTTAACTAATGAAAAACTGTTTTTT
CASKLRTVILTNEKLFF
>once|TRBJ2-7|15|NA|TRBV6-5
TGTGCCAGCAGTCAGGGGATAGGGGCTACCTACGAGCAGTACTTC
CASSQGIGATYEQYF
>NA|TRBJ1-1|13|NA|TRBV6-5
TGTGCCAGCATTGGGGGGAATGGGGCTGAAGCTTTCTTT
CASIGGNGAEAFF